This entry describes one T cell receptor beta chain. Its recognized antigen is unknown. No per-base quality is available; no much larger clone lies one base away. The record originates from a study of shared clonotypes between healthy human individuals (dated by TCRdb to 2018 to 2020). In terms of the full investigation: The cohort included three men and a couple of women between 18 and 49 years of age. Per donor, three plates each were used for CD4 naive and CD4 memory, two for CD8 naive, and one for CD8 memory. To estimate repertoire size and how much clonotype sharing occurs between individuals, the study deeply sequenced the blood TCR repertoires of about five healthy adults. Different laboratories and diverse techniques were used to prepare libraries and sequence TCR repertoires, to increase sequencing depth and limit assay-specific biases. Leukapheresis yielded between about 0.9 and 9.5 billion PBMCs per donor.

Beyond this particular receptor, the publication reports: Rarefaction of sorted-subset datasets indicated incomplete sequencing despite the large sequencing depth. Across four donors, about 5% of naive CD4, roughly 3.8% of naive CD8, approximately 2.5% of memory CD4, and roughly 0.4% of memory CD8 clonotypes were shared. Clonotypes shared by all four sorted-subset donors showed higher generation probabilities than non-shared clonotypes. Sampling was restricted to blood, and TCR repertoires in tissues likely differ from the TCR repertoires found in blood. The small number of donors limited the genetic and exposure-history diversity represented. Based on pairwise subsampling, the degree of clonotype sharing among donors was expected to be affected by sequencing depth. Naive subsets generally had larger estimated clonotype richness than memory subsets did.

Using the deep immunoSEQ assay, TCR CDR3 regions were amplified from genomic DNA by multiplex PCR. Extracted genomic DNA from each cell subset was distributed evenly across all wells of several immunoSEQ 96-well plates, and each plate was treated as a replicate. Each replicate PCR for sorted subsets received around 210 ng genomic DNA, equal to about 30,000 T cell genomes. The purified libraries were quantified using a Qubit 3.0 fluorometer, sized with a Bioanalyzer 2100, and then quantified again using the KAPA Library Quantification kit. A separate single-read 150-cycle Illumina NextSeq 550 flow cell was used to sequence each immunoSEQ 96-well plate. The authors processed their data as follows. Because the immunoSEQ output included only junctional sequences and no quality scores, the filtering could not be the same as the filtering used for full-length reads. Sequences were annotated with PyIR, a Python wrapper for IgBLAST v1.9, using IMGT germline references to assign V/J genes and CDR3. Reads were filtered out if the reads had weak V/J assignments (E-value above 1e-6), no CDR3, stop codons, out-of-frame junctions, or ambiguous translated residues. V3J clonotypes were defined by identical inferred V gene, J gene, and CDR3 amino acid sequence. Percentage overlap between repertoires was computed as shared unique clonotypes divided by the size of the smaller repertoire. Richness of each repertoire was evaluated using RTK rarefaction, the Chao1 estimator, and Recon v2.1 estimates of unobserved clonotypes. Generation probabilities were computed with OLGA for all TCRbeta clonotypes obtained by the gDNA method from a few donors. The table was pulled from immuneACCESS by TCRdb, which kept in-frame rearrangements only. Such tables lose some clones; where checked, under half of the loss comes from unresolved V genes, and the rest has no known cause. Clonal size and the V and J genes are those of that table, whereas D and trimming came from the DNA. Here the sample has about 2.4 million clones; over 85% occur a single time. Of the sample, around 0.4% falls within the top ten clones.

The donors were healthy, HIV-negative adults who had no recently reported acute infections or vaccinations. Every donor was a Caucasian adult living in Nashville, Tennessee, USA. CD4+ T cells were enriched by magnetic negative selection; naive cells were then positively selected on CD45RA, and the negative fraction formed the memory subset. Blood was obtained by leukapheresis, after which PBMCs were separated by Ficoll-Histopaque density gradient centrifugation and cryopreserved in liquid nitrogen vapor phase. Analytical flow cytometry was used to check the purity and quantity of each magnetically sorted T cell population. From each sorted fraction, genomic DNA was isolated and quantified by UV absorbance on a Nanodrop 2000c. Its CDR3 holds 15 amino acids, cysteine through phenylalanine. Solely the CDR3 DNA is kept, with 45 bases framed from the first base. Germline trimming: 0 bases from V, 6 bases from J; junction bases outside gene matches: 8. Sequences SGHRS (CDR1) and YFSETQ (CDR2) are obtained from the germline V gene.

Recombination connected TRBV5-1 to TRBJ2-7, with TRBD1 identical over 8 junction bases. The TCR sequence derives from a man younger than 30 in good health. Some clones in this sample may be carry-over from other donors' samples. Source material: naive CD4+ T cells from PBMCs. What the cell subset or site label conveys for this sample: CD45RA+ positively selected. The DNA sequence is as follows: TGCGCCAGCAGCTTGGGAGGGACAGGCCTCCTCGAGCAGTACTTC. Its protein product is CASSLGGTGLLEQYF.